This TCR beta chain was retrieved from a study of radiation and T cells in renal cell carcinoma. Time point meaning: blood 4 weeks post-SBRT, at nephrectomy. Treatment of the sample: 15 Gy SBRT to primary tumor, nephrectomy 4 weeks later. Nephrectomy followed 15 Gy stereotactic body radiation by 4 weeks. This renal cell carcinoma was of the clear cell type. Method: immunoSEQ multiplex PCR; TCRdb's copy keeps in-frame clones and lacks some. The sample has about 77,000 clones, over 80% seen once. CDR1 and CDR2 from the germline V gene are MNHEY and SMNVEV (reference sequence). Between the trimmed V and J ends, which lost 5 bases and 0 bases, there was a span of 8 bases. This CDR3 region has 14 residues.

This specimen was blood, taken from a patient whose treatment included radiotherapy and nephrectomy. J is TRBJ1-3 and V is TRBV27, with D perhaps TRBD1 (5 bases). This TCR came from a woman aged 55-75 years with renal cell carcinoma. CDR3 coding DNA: TGTGCCAGCAGTCGGGGGGGCTCTGGAAACACCATATATTTT. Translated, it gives CASSRGGSGNTIYF.